The T cell receptor beta chain under discussion was sequenced for a study of T cell repertoires in cytomegalovirus infection. Study as a whole: It can be stated that public TCR beta signatures indicated CMV infection as well as a matching HLA type. Study-level results: There were carriers of CMV plus the relevant HLA, and cumulative public TCR beta family frequency identified them. The response measured ex vivo was dominated by TCR beta clonotypes (HLA-C-restricted and CMV-specific).

This clonotype came up many times. As yet, its antigen is unknown. TCRdb reprocessed the reads via MiXCR and lists one record per CDR3 protein. The sample has 500,000 or so distinct CDR3 sequences; more than 15% are singletons. This CDR3 is 13 amino acids long. Trimming took off 6 bases at V and 0 bases at J, with 8 bases between the two ends. CDR1 is MNHEY, CDR2 SMNVEV, per germline (reference sequence). The sample comprised CD8+ T cells from PBMCs. The gene calls are TRBV27 and TRBJ1-1; possibly TRBD1 for D (5 bases). The receptor comes from a human donor in good health (CMV status not recorded). Some clones in this sample may be carry-over from other donors' samples. The CDR3 coding sequence is TGTGCCAGCAGGAAGGACATGAACACTGAAGCTTTCTTT. Translation gives CASRKDMNTEAFF.